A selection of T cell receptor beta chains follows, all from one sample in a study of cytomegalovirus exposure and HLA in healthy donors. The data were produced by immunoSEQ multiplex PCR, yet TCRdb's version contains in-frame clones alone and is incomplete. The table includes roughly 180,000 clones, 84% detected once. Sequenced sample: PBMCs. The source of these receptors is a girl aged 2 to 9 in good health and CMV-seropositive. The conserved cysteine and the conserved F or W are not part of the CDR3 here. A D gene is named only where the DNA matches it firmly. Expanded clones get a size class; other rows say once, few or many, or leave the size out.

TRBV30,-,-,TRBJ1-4,AWSVRAGAGEKLF
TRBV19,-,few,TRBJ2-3,ASSMSRSTDTQY
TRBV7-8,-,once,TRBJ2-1,ASSPGSRRQRGQF
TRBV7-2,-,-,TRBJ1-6,ASSPEGGGRSSSLH
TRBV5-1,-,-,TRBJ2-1,ASSFILDEQF
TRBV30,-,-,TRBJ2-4,AWSTAGSGIQY
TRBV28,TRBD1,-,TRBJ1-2,ASSLPTGGYGYT
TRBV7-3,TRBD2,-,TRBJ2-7,ASSRGVTYEQY
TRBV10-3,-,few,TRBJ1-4,AISESAGANEKLF
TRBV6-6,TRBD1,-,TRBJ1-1,ASSFPETGTTEAF
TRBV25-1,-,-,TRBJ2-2,ASRAGSLPPNTGELF
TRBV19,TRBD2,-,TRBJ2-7,ASSIAAGGYEQY
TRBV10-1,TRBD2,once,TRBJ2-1,ASGLAGSNEQF
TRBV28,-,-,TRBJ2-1,ASSLSQGLHRCEQF
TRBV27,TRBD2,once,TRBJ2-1,ATLAGGNNEQF
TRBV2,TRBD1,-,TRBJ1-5,ASSTGTDNQPQH
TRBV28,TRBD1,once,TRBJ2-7,ASSLFDSRDRGYEQY
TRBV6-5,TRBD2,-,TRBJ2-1,ASGGLAGVNEQF
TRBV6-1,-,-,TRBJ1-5,ASGNPPRH
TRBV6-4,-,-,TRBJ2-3,ASSVGLTTDTQY
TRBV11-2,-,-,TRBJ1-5,ASSLGLRGSIGQPQH
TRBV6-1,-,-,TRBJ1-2,ASSESGGYNYGYT
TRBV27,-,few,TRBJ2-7,ASSFGGQNYEQY
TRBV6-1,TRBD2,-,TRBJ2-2,ASSEARGGLISSTGELF
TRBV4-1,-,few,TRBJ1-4,ASSGQGFEKLF
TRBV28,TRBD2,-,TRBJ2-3,ASSLLGLAESTDTQY
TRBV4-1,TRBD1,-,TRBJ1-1,ASSQDLRTGVPRGAF
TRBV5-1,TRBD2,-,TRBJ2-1,ASSLAGTSIDEQF
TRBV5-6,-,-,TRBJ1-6,ASSFIIGGRPLH
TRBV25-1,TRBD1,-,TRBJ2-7,ASSRQGEQY
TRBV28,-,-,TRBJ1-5,ASSWPGISNQPQH
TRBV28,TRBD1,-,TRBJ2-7,ASTRVGQGASEQY
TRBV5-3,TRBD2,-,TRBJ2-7,AGASAGGPYEQY
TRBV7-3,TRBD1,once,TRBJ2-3,ASSLRHTLRQGLADTQY
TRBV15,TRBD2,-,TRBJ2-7,ATSRETSGSYEQY
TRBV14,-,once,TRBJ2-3,ASSQRDFPTDTQY
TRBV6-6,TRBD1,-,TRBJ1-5,ASSSQGPHQPQH
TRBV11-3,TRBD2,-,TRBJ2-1,ASSLAYPLAGYRINEQF
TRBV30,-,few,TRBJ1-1,AWRGRRNTEAF